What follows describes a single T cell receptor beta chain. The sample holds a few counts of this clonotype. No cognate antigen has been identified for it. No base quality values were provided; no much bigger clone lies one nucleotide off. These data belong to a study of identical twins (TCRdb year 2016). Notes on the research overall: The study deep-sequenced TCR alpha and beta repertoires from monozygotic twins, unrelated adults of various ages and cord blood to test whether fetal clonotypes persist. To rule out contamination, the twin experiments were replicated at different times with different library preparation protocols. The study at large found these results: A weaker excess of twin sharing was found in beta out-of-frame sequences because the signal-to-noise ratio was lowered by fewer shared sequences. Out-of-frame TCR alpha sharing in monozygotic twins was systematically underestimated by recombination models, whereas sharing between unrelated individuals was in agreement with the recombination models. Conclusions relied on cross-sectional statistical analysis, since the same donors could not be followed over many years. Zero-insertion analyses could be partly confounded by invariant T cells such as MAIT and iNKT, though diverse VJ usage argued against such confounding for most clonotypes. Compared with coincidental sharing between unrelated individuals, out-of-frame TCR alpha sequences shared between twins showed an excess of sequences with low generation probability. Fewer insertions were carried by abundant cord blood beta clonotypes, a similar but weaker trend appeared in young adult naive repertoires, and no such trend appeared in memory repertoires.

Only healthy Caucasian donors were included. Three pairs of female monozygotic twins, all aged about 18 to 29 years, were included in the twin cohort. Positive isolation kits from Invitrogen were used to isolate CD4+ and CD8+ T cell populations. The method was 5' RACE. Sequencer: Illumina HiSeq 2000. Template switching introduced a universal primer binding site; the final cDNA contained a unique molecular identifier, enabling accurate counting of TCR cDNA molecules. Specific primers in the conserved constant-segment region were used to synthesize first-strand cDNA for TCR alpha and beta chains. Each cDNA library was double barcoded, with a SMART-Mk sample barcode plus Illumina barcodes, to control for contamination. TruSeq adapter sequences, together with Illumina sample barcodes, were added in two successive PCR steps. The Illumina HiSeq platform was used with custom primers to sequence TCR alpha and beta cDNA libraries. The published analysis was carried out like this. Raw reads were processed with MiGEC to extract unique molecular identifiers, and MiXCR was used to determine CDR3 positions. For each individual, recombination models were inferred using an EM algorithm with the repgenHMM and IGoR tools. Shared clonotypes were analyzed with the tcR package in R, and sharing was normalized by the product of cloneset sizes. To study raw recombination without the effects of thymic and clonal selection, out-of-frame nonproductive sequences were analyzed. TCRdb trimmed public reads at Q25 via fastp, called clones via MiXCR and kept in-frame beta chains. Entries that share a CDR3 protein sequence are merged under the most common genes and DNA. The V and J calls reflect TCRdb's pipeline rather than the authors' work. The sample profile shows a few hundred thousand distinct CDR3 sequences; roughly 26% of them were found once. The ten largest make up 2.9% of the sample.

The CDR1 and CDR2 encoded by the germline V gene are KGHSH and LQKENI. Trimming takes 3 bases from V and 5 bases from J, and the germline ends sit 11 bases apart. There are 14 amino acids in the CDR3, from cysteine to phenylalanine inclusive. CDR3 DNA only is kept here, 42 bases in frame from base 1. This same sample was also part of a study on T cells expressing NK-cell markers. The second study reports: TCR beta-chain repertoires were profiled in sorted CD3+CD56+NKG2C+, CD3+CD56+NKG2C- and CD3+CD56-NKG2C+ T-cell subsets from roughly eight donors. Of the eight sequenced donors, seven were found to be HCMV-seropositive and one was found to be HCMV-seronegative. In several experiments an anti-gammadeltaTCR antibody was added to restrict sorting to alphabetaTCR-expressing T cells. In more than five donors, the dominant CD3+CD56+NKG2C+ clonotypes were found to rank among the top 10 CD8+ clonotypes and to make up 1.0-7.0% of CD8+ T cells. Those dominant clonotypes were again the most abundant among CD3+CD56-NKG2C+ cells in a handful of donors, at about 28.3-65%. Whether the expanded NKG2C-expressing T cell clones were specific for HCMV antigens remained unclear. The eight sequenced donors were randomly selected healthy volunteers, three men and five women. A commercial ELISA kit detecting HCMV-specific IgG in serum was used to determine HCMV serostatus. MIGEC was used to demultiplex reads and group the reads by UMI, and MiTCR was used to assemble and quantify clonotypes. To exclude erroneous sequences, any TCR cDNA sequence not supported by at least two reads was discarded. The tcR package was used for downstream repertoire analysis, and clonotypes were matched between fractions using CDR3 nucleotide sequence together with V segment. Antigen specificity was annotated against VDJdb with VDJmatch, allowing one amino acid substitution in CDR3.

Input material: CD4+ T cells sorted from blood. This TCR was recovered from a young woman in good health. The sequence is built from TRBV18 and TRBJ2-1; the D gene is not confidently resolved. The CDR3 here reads CASSPSITNNEQFF. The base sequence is TGTGCCAGCTCACCTTCTATCACGAACAATGAGCAGTTCTTC.